These T cell receptor beta chains were read from a single sample in a study of Ad26.COV2.S vaccination and SARS-CoV-2 variants. Produced via immunoSEQ multiplex PCR; TCRdb's table is partial and in-frame only. The data hold 400,000 to 450,000 clones, with around 90% observed a single time. This material consisted of peripheral blood, taken in a trial of Ad26.COV2.S vaccine versus placebo. These receptors were obtained from a person between 18 and 60 years old who received the Ad26.COV2.S COVID-19 vaccine or a placebo. Both conserved end residues are part of each CDR3. The D gene is left open where the match is weak. The size of a clone is reported for some rows only, either as once, few or many, or as a class for expanded clones.

D	V	size	J	DNA	CDR3
NA	TRBV25-1	NA	TRBJ2-7	TGTGCCAGCAGTGGCCAGCCCTCCTCCTACGAGCAGTACTTC	CASSGQPSSYEQYF
TRBD1	TRBV2	once	TRBJ1-4	TGTGCCAGCACGGGACAGGTAGTTGAAAAACTGTTTTTT	CASTGQVVEKLFF
NA	TRBV9	NA	TRBJ1-3	TGTGCCAGCAGCGTAGAAGGGAACGGAAACACCATATATTTT	CASSVEGNGNTIYF
TRBD1	TRBV28	NA	TRBJ2-4	TGTGCCAGCAGTCCACGGACAGGGCAAGCCAAAAACATTCAGTACTTC	CASSPRTGQAKNIQYF
NA	TRBV3-1/TRBV3-2	NA	TRBJ2-3	TGTGCCAGCAGCCTCCGAGCTAGCACAGATACGCAGTATTTT	CASSLRASTDTQYF
NA	TRBV7-2	NA	TRBJ1-2	TGTGCCAGCAGCTCTCAACCGGCGGCAGGGCCCTATGGCTACACCTTC	CASSSQPAAGPYGYTF
NA	TRBV19	NA	TRBJ1-2	TGTGCCAGTAGTATGATGGGTACTTATGGCTACACCTTC	CASSMMGTYGYTF
TRBD2	TRBV9	once	TRBJ2-7	TGTGCCAGCAGCGAGTTAGCGGGAGGCGCCTACGAGCAGTACTTC	CASSELAGGAYEQYF
TRBD1	TRBV5-8	once	TRBJ2-7	TGTGCCAGCAGCTCAACCCGGGACAGGGTTGTCTACGAGCAGTACTTC	CASSSTRDRVVYEQYF
TRBD1	TRBV5-6	NA	TRBJ1-2	TGTGCCAGCAGCTTGGCCCTTACCGGACAGGCTAAGTATGGCTACACCTTC	CASSLALTGQAKYGYTF
TRBD2	TRBV6-6	NA	TRBJ2-1	TGTGCCACCATAACTAGCGGACCCGCCAATGAGCAGTTCTTC	CATITSGPANEQFF
NA	TRBV5-1	NA	TRBJ1-1	TGCGCCAGCAGCTTAATAGGTTCCGGGGGCATGAACACTGAAGCTTTCTTT	CASSLIGSGGMNTEAFF
TRBD1	TRBV2	NA	TRBJ1-2	TGTGCCAGTCGACAGGGTGACTACTATGGCTACACCTTC	CASRQGDYYGYTF
NA	TRBV9	NA	TRBJ2-1	TGTGCCAGCAGCGTAGGTGAGACGCCTCCCTTTAATGAGCAGTTCTTC	CASSVGETPPFNEQFF
TRBD1	TRBV30	NA	TRBJ2-7	TGTGCCTGGGGACAGGGACTCCACGAGCAGTACTTC	CAWGQGLHEQYF
TRBD1	TRBV28	NA	TRBJ1-2	TGTGCCAGCAGTTCCGCCCAGACAGGGGAAGGGTACACCTTC	CASSSAQTGEGYTF
TRBD2	TRBV7-9	NA	TRBJ2-1	TGTGCCAGCAGCCTTCTAGCGGGAGAGAACGATGAGCAGTTCTTC	CASSLLAGENDEQFF
NA	TRBV4-2	few	TRBJ1-2	TGTGCCAGCAGTCCAAGCTCTTCCGGCTACACCTTC	CASSPSSSGYTF
NA	TRBV3-1/TRBV3-2	NA	TRBJ1-4	TGTGCCAGCAGCCAAGTAGGTGAAAAACTGTTTTTT	CASSQVGEKLFF
NA	TRBV28	NA	TRBJ1-5	TGTGCCAGCAGTTCCGGGAATCAGCCCCAGCATTTT	CASSSGNQPQHF
NA	TRBV11-2	NA	TRBJ2-2	TGTGCCAGCAGCTACTCGAGGAACACCGGGGAGCTGTTTTTT	CASSYSRNTGELFF
NA	TRBV4-3	NA	TRBJ1-1	TGCGCCAGCAGCCAGAACAGGGTTTTGGGAGGTACTGAAGCTTTCTTT	CASSQNRVLGGTEAFF
TRBD1	TRBV5-4	few	TRBJ2-7	TGTGCCAGCAGCCGCGGACAGGGACAGGGGGGCTACGAGCAGTACTTC	CASSRGQGQGGYEQYF
NA	TRBV28	NA	TRBJ1-2	TGTGCCAGCAGTTTATATGGGCGGGGCTACACCTTC	CASSLYGRGYTF
NA	TRBV7-8	NA	TRBJ1-2	TGTGCCAGCAGCTTAGTTGCGGAGGGCTATGGCTACACCTTC	CASSLVAEGYGYTF
NA	TRBV20-1	few	TRBJ1-1	TGCAGTGCTAGAGGGAACACTGAAGCTTTCTTT	CSARGNTEAFF
TRBD2	TRBV5-6	NA	TRBJ2-3	TGTGCCAGCAGCTTGACTAGCGGGAGTAACACAGATACGCAGTATTTT	CASSLTSGSNTDTQYF
NA	TRBV7-2	NA	TRBJ2-5	TGTGCCAGCAGCCCGGGACTCGAGCGGACCCAGTACTTC	CASSPGLERTQYF
NA	TRBV19	NA	TRBJ1-1	TGTGCCAGTAGTCTAGGACGAACGAACACTGAAGCTTTCTTT	CASSLGRTNTEAFF
TRBD2	TRBV4-1	NA	TRBJ2-3	TGCGCCAGCAGCCAAGATATGGGTACTAGCGGGGGAGGGGATACGCAGTATTTT	CASSQDMGTSGGGDTQYF
TRBD1	TRBV3-1/TRBV3-2	NA	TRBJ2-1	TGTGCCAGCAGCCAGGATACCGGGACAGGGGACAATGAGCAGTTCTTC	CASSQDTGTGDNEQFF
NA	TRBV5-6	NA	TRBJ2-4	TGTGCCAGCAGCTTGTTTACTAACCCCTCCGCCAAAAACATTCAGTACTTC	CASSLFTNPSAKNIQYF
TRBD1	TRBV7-2	NA	TRBJ1-1	TGTGCCAGCAGCTTCGGACAGGGGAACACTGAAGCTTTCTTT	CASSFGQGNTEAFF
NA	TRBV7-9	NA	TRBJ1-1	TGTGCCAGCAGCATCCAATCGGGGGTGACTGAAGCTTTCTTT	CASSIQSGVTEAFF
TRBD2	TRBV18	NA	TRBJ2-7	TGTGCCAGCTCACCGCCGGGACTAGCGGGGGCCTACGAGCAGTACTTC	CASSPPGLAGAYEQYF
NA	TRBV9	NA	TRBJ2-2	TGTGCCAGCAGCGTAGATCTAGCGGAGGGGGCCAACGGGGAGCTGTTTTTT	CASSVDLAEGANGELFF
NA	TRBV7-8	NA	TRBJ2-3	TGTGCCAGCAGCCCGTTCAGGGGCGCAGATACGCAGTATTTT	CASSPFRGADTQYF
TRBD2	TRBV28	NA	TRBJ2-3	TGTGCCAGCAGTTATGGGGGGGAAACCCTGGGGGATACGCAGTATTTT	CASSYGGETLGDTQYF
TRBD1	TRBV29-1	NA	TRBJ2-7	TGCAGCGTTGATTTGGGACAGGGGGTCGAGCAGTACTTC	CSVDLGQGVEQYF
TRBD2	TRBV29-1	few	TRBJ2-6	TGCAGCGTTGTAGCGGGAGCTGGGGCCAACGTCCTGACTTTC	CSVVAGAGANVLTF
NA	TRBV6-2/TRBV6-3	NA	TRBJ2-1	TGTGCCAGCAGTCCCCTTTTCGGAGGGGGTTACAATGAGCAGTTCTTC	CASSPLFGGGYNEQFF
TRBD2	TRBV30	NA	TRBJ2-1	TGTGCCTGGAGTTTGGGACTAGCGGGTCGATACAATGAGCAGTTCTTC	CAWSLGLAGRYNEQFF
NA	TRBV19	NA	TRBJ1-5	TGTGCCAGTAGTATCGGGCGGACACTTAGCAATCAGCCCCAGCATTTT	CASSIGRTLSNQPQHF
NA	TRBV18	NA	TRBJ2-1	TGTGCCAGCTCACCAACAGAGATCAATGAGCAGTTCTTC	CASSPTEINEQFF
TRBD1	TRBV6-2/TRBV6-3	NA	TRBJ1-2	TGTGCCAGCAGCACAGGGGGCGGCTACACCTTC	CASSTGGGYTF
TRBD1	TRBV11-2	NA	TRBJ2-5	TGTGCCAGCAGCCCCTGGACAGGAATTCAAGAGACCCAGTACTTC	CASSPWTGIQETQYF
NA	TRBV3-1/TRBV3-2	NA	TRBJ2-2	TGTGCCAGCAGCCATGGAGAGAGGAGGTTCCCCGGGGAGCTGTTTTTT	CASSHGERRFPGELFF
NA	TRBV6-5	NA	TRBJ2-5	TGTGCCAGCAGTTACTCGGCTAGCGTGAAAGAGACCCAGTACTTC	CASSYSASVKETQYF
TRBD1	TRBV30	once	TRBJ2-3	TGTGCCTGGAGCGCGACAGGGGCAGATACGCAGTATTTT	CAWSATGADTQYF
TRBD1	TRBV7-8	NA	TRBJ1-5	TGTGCCAGCAGCTGGACAGGGGACAATCAGCCCCAGCATTTT	CASSWTGDNQPQHF
TRBD2	TRBV11-2	NA	TRBJ2-1	TGTGCCAGCAGCCCGGGACTAGCGGGAGTCGATGAGCAGTTCTTC	CASSPGLAGVDEQFF
NA	TRBV30	NA	TRBJ2-7	TGTGCCTGGACCCACGGACTCGAATACGAGCAGTACTTC	CAWTHGLEYEQYF
NA	TRBV19	NA	TRBJ2-7	TGTGCCAGTAGCCCGGGGTTACCCTACGAGCAGTACTTC	CASSPGLPYEQYF
NA	TRBV6-2/TRBV6-3	NA	TRBJ1-2	TGTGCCAGCAGTTGGAAAGAGGAGGGCTACACCTTC	CASSWKEEGYTF
TRBD1	TRBV7-3	NA	TRBJ2-7	TGTGCCAGCAGCAAAGACAGGGCGGGCGAGCAGTACTTC	CASSKDRAGEQYF
TRBD2	TRBV5-4	once	TRBJ2-4	TGTGCCAGCAGCTTGGGACTAGCGGGAGTGGGAACCAAAAACATTCAGTACTTC	CASSLGLAGVGTKNIQYF
NA	TRBV7-3	NA	TRBJ1-2	TGTGCCAGCAGCTTATCGGGGGACCACTATGGCTACACCTTC	CASSLSGDHYGYTF